Here is one T cell receptor (beta chain) with its context. Some clones are missing from TCRdb's copy, which holds only in-frame ones; the method was immunoSEQ multiplex PCR. The sample yields hundreds of thousands of clones, approximately 80% seen once. These data come from a study of blood T cell repertoires in COVID-19. V lost 5 bases to trimming and J lost 7 bases; unmatched junction nucleotides: 10. Per the germline V gene, CDR1 is MNHEY and CDR2 is SMNVEV (reference sequence). CDR3 length: 16 residues. The sample consisted of peripheral blood. The chain is built from TRBV27 and TRBJ1-5, with 11 bases lining up with TRBD1. This clonotype originated in a woman aged 40 to 50 with active or convalescent COVID-19. The DNA of the CDR3 is TGTGCCAGCAGTCCCATCCGGGACAGGGGGAAGCAGCCCCAGCATTTT. Residues: CASSPIRDRGKQPQHF.